Listed here are 32 T cell receptor beta chains from one sample, sequenced in a study of CD8+CD57+ T cells in acquired aplastic anemia. Genomic DNA acted as the template from which TCR beta VDJ combination and CDR3 sequence profiling were carried out. MiXCR was run by TCRdb on the reads, yielding one entry per CDR3 protein. The table has fewer than 250,000 distinct CDR3 sequences, more than 40% seen once. Sequencing was done on patients that had shown CD8+CD57+ cell expansion by flow cytometry. Sequenced sample: sorted CD4+, CD8+, or CD8+CD57+ T cells (not recorded which) from PBMCs. The receptors derive from a human donor with aplastic anemia.

V gene TRBV19 combines with J gene TRBJ2-3; 7 bases align to TRBD2. The V and J ends lost 6 bases and 1 base, in that order; junction bases with no gene match: 7. CDR3 length equals 15 residues. CDR1 LNHDA and CDR2 SQIVND come from the germline V gene (reference sequence). This CDR3 reads CASSTQRGGTDTQYF. The CDR3 nucleotides are TGTGCCAGTAGCACACAGCGGGGCGGCACAGATACGCAGTATTTT.

The V and J genes are TRBV14 and TRBJ1-3; a weak D match, TRBD1 (5 bases). Germline assignment: CDR1 SGHDN and CDR2 FVKESK. The CDR3 length is 14 residues. The V end was cut by 7 bases, the J end by 0 bases, with 10 bases between. The CDR3 sequence: CASTRGFSGNTIYF. CDR3 nucleotide sequence: TGTGCCAGCACAAGGGGTTTCTCTGGAAACACCATATATTTT.

This clonotype was counted only a few times. This chain uses TRBV15 with TRBJ1-2; D may be TRBD1 (5 bases). In germline, CDR1 is LNHNV, CDR2 YYDKDF (reference sequence). Trimming pared 1 base from V and 8 bases from J, leaving 11 bases between. The CDR3 length is 13 residues. In DNA form, the CDR3 reads TGTGCCACCAGCAGAGGACGACAGAGAGGCTACACCTTC. It is translated as CATSRGRQRGYTF.

The chain joins TRBV7-2 to TRBJ2-7, with a weak D call TRBD2 (6 bases). This CDR3 is built from 16 residues. Germline loops: CDR1 SGHTA, CDR2 FQGNSA. V shed 5 bases and J shed 8 bases, with 25 bases lying between them. CDR3 nucleotides: TGTGCCAGCAGCCGAAGGGGACTGGAGGGCGGCGGGAAGCAGTACTTC. This codes for CASSRRGLEGGGKQYF.

This rearrangement joins TRBV27 to TRBJ2-6; D is unresolved. Germline CDR1 is MNHEY and CDR2 is SMNVEV (reference sequence). Between the trimmed V and J ends, which lost 7 bases and 0 bases, there was a span of 4 bases. The CDR3 totals 13 residues. CDR3 sequence (DNA): TGTGCCAGCACCCTCTCTGGGGCCAACGTCCTGACTTTC. Protein: CASTLSGANVLTF.

The V gene is TRBV20-1, the J gene TRBJ2-7, with D unresolved. This CDR3 comprises 14 residues. The V and J ends lost 5 bases and 3 bases respectively, with 17 bases between them. The germline V gene encodes CDR1 DFQATT and CDR2 SNEGSKA (reference sequence). Here the CDR3 DNA reads TGCAGTGCTGACGGAACCGAGCCTCTCTACGAGCAGTACTTC. Translating gives CSADGTEPLYEQYF.

This clonotype was found many times. V and J are TRBV25-1 and TRBJ2-3; D not certain. CDR1 is MGHDK, CDR2 SYGVNS, per germline. This CDR3 comprises 11 residues. The V and J ends lost 4 bases and 2 bases respectively, with 1 base between them. The CDR3 here is CASSATDTQYF. CDR3 DNA: TGTGCCAGCAGTGCCACAGATACGCAGTATTTT.

This clonotype was seen more than once but under ten times. The chain combines TRBV4-1 with TRBJ1-5; D unclear. Germline loops: CDR1 MGHRA, CDR2 YSYEKL. This CDR3 contains 13 residues. Trimming stripped 0 bases from V and 5 bases from J, with 5 bases between. The CDR3 reads CASSQEWDQPQHF. As DNA, the CDR3 is TGCGCCAGCAGCCAAGAATGGGATCAGCCCCAGCATTTT.

Concerning this clonotype itself: Without the conserved terminal phenylalanine or tryptophan, this CDR3 likely stems from a read error. No DNA is shown, since the ends of the CDR3 on it are uncertain; the CDR3 is the one TCRdb lists. This chain joins TRBV9 and TRBJ2-2; the table's D call TRBD2 went unverified against the DNA. 12 amino acids form the CDR3, both terminal residues included. CDR1 is SGDLS and CDR2 is YYNGEE in the germline V gene. The CDR3 loop reads CASSVGGSGRTS.

This clonotype was picked up many times. The chain joins TRBV7-9 to TRBJ2-7; D not resolved. The V end was cut by 5 bases, the J end by 3 bases, with 14 bases between. This CDR3 is 14 amino acids long. Germline loops: CDR1 SEHNR, CDR2 FQNEAQ (reference sequence). The DNA for the CDR3 is TGTGCCAGCAGCCACCCAAAGGTGGACTACGAGCAGTACTTC. Its translation is CASSHPKVDYEQYF.

The V and J genes are TRBV20-1 and TRBJ2-1; D not certain. This CDR3 contains 12 residues. Germline assignment: CDR1 DFQATT and CDR2 SNEGSKA (reference sequence). The V gene lost 4 bases and the J gene lost 4 bases, with 8 bases spanning the gap. CDR3 DNA sequence: TGCAGTGCTAAGACTTATTACAATGAGCAGTTCTTC. Amino acid sequence: CSAKTYYNEQFF.

The chain combines TRBV9 with TRBJ1-2; 7 bases are shared with TRBD1. Germline CDR1 SGDLS, CDR2 YYNGEE. V was pared by 3 bases and J by 5 bases, with 1 base of the junction left unmatched. The CDR3 covers 12 residues. In DNA, the CDR3 is TGTGCCAGCAGCGGGGACAGATATGGCTACACCTTC. As protein: CASSGDRYGYTF.

This clonotype occurred a few times. The chain is built from TRBV24-1 and TRBJ2-5, with D perhaps TRBD2 (5 bases). This CDR3 contains 15 residues. Germline values: CDR1 KGHDR, CDR2 SFDVKD. With 8 bases removed from V and 0 bases from J, the gap between germline ends came to 15 bases. CDR3 residues: CATNRGPGDQETQYF. The DNA of the CDR3 is TGTGCCACCAACAGAGGCCCCGGGGACCAAGAGACCCAGTACTTC.

This clonotype was counted only a few times. The chain carries TRBV5-1 and TRBJ2-1; the match to TRBD2 covers 8 bases. Germline assignment: CDR1 SGHRS and CDR2 YFSETQ. The V and J ends lost 4 bases and 0 bases, in that order; junction bases with no gene match: 6. There are 16 residues in the CDR3. The CDR3 here is CASSPGGSSSYNEQFF. CDR3 nucleotide sequence: TGCGCCAGCAGCCCGGGGGGGTCGAGCTCCTACAATGAGCAGTTCTTC.

The V gene is TRBV10-3, the J gene TRBJ2-7; D possibly uses TRBD1 or TRBD2 (6 bases each). The length of the CDR3 is 13 residues. V lost 10 bases and J lost 7, with 20 bases in between. Per the germline V gene, CDR1 is ENHRY and CDR2 is SYGVKD. The CDR3 spells CATVKTGRNEQYF. The CDR3 nucleotides read TGTGCCACCGTCAAAACAGGGAGGAATGAGCAGTACTTC.

Turning to this clonotype: The CDR3 carries no conserved terminal phenylalanine or tryptophan, so it likely arises from a read error. The gene calls are TRBV7-2 and TRBJ2-1; D possibly corresponds to TRBD1 (6 bases). V lost 1 base and J lost 8, with 27 bases in between. Germline CDR1 is SGHTA and CDR2 is FQGNSA. The CDR3 has 19 residues. The CDR3 bases are TGTGCCAGCAGCTTAGGCCCAGGGGCTGGCGGAATACGGGGCGATGAGCAGTTCTCC. As protein: CASSLGPGAGGIRGDEQFS.

This clonotype occurred many times. This chain uses TRBV7-2 with TRBJ1-1; D uncertain. Looked up from germline, CDR1 is SGHTA and CDR2 is FQGNSA. The V end lost 2 bases, the J end lost 1 base, and 8 bases lay between the germline ends. The CDR3 extends over 14 amino acids. The CDR3 spells CASSLTWGNTEAFF. The CDR3 region has the DNA TGTGCCAGCAGCTTAACGTGGGGGAACACTGAAGCTTTCTTT. Together with reference TRBV7-2 and TRBJ1-1, the CDR3 gives the full variable domain: GAGVSQSPSNKVTEKGKDVELRCDPISGHTALYWYRQSLGQGLEFLIYFQGNSAPDKSGLPSDRFSAERTGGSVSTLTIQRTQQEDSAVYLCASSLTWGNTEAFFGQGTRLTVV.

For this clonotype: Possible read error: a much larger clone is one base away. The CDR3 does not close with the conserved phenylalanine or tryptophan, likely indicating a read error. CDR3 region: CASSSNSDSGRLPYEQYL. CDR3 in DNA: TGTGCCAGCAGCTCTAATTCGGATAGCGGGAGGCTCCCCTACGAGCAGTACCTC. The V call is TRBV9, the J call TRBJ2-7; TRBD2 agrees at 10 bases. This CDR3 region has 18 residues. Germline V gene sequence: CDR1 SGDLS, CDR2 YYNGEE. V dropped 4 bases and J dropped 2; count of bases not matched to a gene: 15.

This clonotype has a count of ten or more. The chain is built from TRBV7-9 and TRBJ1-1; D remains ambiguous. The CDR3 has 14 amino acids. Germline V CDR1 and CDR2: SEHNR, FQNEAQ (reference sequence). V gave up 5 bases and J gave up 4 bases, with 14 bases separating them. The CDR3 nucleotides read TGTGCCAGCAGCCCGGCGAGGGTACCCACTGAAGCTTTCTTT. It is translated as CASSPARVPTEAFF.

V is TRBV2 and J is TRBJ1-2; 11 bases agree with TRBD1. This CDR3 has 15 residues. Germline loops: CDR1 SNHLY, CDR2 FYNNEI. The V and J ends lost 6 bases and 7 bases, in that order; junction bases with no gene match: 10. This CDR3 reads CASRAGTGGVRGYTF. In nucleotides, the CDR3 is TGTGCCAGCAGAGCCGGGACAGGGGGGGTGCGTGGCTACACCTTC.

A remark on this clonotype: It may be a read error: a sequence one base away is much more abundant. The rearrangement uses TRBV3-1 and TRBJ1-1; TRBD1 matches at 10 bases. In germline, CDR1 is LGHDT, CDR2 YNNKEL (reference sequence). The V and J ends lost 3 bases and 6 bases, in that order; junction bases with no gene match: 1. The CDR3 contains 13 residues. The CDR3: CASSQGTGAEAFF. In DNA form, the CDR3 reads TGTGCCAGCAGCCAGGGGACAGGGGCTGAAGCTTTCTTT. Complete variable domain (other parts from reference TRBV3-1 and TRBJ1-1): DTAVSQTPKYLVTQMGNDKSIKCEQNLGHDTMYWYKQDSKKFLKIMFSYNNKELIINETVPNRFSPKSPDKAHLNLHINSLELGDSAVYFCASSQGTGAEAFFGQGTRLTVV.

About this clonotype itself: Sequence at one end of the junction differs from germline and may be a read error. This rearrangement joins TRBV7-4 to TRBJ2-7; 10 bases are shared with TRBD2. The CDR3 covers 14 residues. From germline, CDR1 is SGHVT and CDR2 SQSDAQ. The CDR3 here is CASSLAGEDYEQYF. Written as DNA, the CDR3 is TGTGCCAGCAGCCTAGCGGGGGAGGACTACGAGCAGTACTTC.

At least ten counts were recorded for this clonotype. Here the CDR3 reads CASSLGGLNEKLFF. For the CDR3, the DNA is TGTGCCAGCAGCTTAGGGGGGCTGAATGAAAAACTGTTTTTT. The V call is TRBV7-2, the J call TRBJ1-4; a weak D match, TRBD1 (6 bases). The germline gives CDR1 SGHTA, CDR2 FQGNSA. V gave up 1 base and J gave up 5 bases, with 8 bases separating them. CDR3 size: 14 residues.

This clonotype was detected ten times or more. The chain recombines TRBV7-2 with TRBJ2-1, with 7 bases fitting TRBD2. V lost 0 bases and J lost 0; bases outside the gene matches: 8. CDR1 SGHTA and CDR2 FQGNSA come from the germline V gene. This CDR3 spans 18 amino acids. The CDR3 is CASSLAARLAGSYNEQFF. CDR3 DNA sequence: TGTGCCAGCAGCTTAGCGGCTAGACTAGCAGGCTCCTACAATGAGCAGTTCTTC.

This clonotype was seen a handful of times. The genes are TRBV30 and TRBJ1-1, with 10 bases aligning to TRBD1. V lost 5 bases and J lost 8; bases outside the gene matches: 11. Germline V CDR1 and CDR2: GTSNPN, SVGIG (reference sequence). This CDR3 has 14 residues. The DNA of the CDR3 is TGTGCCTGGGACGGGGGACAGGGGCGGCGAGAAGCTTTCTTT. Residues: CAWDGGQGRREAFF.

The chain has TRBV15 and TRBJ2-3, with D uncertain. The V gene lost 3 bases and the J gene lost 3 bases, with 10 bases spanning the gap. This CDR3 is 14 amino acids long. From germline, CDR1 is LNHNV and CDR2 YYDKDF (reference sequence). CDR3 region: CATSSDIGTDTQYF. The CDR3 DNA reads as TGTGCCACCAGCAGTGATATCGGTACAGATACGCAGTATTTT. Full variable domain (rest looked up from reference TRBV15 and TRBJ2-3): DAMVIQNPRYQVTQFGKPVTLSCSQTLNHNVMYWYQQKSSQAPKLLFHYYDKDFNNEADTPDNFQSRRPNTSFCFLDIRSPGLGDTAMYLCATSSDIGTDTQYFGPGTRLTVL.

This clonotype was counted a few times. A junction boundary mismatches the germline segment, possibly from a read error. The gene calls are TRBV11-2 and TRBJ1-1; 10 positions match TRBD1. The CDR3 is made up of 22 amino acids. CDR1 and CDR2 (germline): SGHAT, FQNNGV. As DNA, the CDR3 is TGTGCCAGCATCTTAACTCCCTCGAGGATAACAATAGCTCGGGACAGGGGCACTGAAGCTTTCTTT. Translating it yields CASILTPSRITIARDRGTEAFF.

The chain couples TRBV4-3 to TRBJ2-3, with D possibly matching TRBD1 (6 bases). Germline V gene sequence: CDR1 LGHNA, CDR2 YSLEER. CDR3 size: 15 residues. Trimming took 2 bases from V and 0 from J, leaving 9 bases between them. In nucleotides, the CDR3 is TGCGCCAGCAGCCAAACAGGGAAAAGCACAGATACGCAGTATTTT. It yields the protein CASSQTGKSTDTQYF.

This clonotype was detected many times. This chain links TRBV7-2 with TRBJ2-7; the D is unclear. V was trimmed by 4 bases and J by 6 bases, leaving 10 bases between them. Germline V gene sequence: CDR1 SGHTA, CDR2 FQGNSA. The CDR3 spans 12 residues. CDR3 in DNA: TGTGCCAGCAGCTCTCCCGGTGGCGAGCAGTACTTC. Encoded protein: CASSSPGGEQYF.

Details on this clonotype: At one end, the junction sequence differs from germline, possibly due to a read error. V and J are TRBV14 and TRBJ1-1; D is possibly TRBD1 (5 bases). Per the germline V gene, CDR1 is SGHDN and CDR2 is FVKESK. There are 14 residues in the CDR3. DNA for the CDR3: TGTGCCAGCAGCCAACTCACCGAGGGGACTGGAGCTTTCTTT. This gives the protein CASSQLTEGTGAFF.

This clonotype was counted between two and nine times. The chain recombines TRBV25-1 with TRBJ2-1; 10 nucleotides agree with TRBD2. Germline trimming cut 6 bases from V and 10 bases from J; bases unmatched to any gene: 0. The CDR3 extends over 11 amino acids. Germline CDR1 is MGHDK and CDR2 is SYGVNS. The CDR3 bases are TGTGCCAGCAGACTAGCGGGAGAGCAGTTCTTC. Encoded protein: CASRLAGEQFF.

There are many counts of this clonotype. V is TRBV5-6 and J is TRBJ2-5; 9 nucleotides align to TRBD1. The CDR3 is made up of 15 amino acids. The J segment lost 7 bases and the V segment lost 6 bases, leaving 13 bases of the junction unmatched. CDR1 and CDR2 from the germline V gene are SGHDT and YYEEEE. The CDR3: CASTLQGAQVGTQYF. CDR3 sequence (DNA): TGTGCCAGCACCTTACAGGGGGCGCAGGTCGGGACCCAGTACTTC.